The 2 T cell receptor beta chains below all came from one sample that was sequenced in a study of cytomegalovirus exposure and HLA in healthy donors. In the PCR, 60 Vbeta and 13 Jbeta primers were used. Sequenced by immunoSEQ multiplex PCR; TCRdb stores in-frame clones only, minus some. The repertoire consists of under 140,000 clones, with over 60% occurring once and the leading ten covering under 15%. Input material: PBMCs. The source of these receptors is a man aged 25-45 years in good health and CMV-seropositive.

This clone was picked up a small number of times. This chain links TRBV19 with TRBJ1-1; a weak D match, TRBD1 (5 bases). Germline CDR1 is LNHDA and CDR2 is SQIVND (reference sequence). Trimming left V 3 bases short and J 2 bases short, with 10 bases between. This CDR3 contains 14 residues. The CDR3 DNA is TGTGCCAGTAGTATGGAGGGGCATAACACTGAAGCTTTCTTT. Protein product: CASSMEGHNTEAFF.

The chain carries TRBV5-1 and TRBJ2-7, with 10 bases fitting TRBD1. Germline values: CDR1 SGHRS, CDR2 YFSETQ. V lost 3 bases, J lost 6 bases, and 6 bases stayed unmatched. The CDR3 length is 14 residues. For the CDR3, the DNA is TGCGCCAGCAGCTCCGGGACAGGGGTTTCCGAGCAGTACTTC. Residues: CASSSGTGVSEQYF.